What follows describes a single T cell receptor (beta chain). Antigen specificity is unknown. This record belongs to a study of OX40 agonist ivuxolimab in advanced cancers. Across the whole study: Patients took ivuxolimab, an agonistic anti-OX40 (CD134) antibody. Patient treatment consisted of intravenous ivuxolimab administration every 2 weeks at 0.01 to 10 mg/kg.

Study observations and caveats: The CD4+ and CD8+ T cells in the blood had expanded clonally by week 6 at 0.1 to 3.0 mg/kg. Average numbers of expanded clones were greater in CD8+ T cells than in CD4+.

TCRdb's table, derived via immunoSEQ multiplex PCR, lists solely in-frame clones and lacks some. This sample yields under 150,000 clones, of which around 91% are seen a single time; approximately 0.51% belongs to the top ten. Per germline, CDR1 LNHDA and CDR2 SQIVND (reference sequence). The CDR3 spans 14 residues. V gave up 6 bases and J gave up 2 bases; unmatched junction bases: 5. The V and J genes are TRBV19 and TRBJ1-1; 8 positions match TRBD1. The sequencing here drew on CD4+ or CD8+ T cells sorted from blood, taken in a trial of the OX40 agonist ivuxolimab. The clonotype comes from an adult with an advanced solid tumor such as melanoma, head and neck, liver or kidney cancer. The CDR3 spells CASRGDRSNTEAFF. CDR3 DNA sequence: TGTGCCAGTAGAGGGGACAGGTCCAACACTGAAGCTTTCTTT.